The next 10 T cell receptor beta chains were all read from a single sample in a study of Tregs in tolerant kidney transplant recipients. Related graft donors supplied nonmyeloablative bone marrow transplants, and mixed chimerism was transient. Here immunoSEQ multiplex PCR was the method, and the copy in TCRdb shows in-frame clones only, minus some. Of some 57,000 clones listed, around 90% were seen once; the top ten hold over 12%. The material was CD8+ T cells from blood (PBMCs), obtained 24 months after the transplant. The receptor set was obtained from a human patient who received a combined kidney and bone marrow transplant. Some T cells here may be from the graft donor.

This chain connects TRBV11-3 to TRBJ2-1, with a possible D match to TRBD1 (6 bases). Germline CDR1 reads SGHNT; CDR2 reads YENEEA. The V gene lost 5 bases and the J gene lost 0 bases, with 17 bases spanning the gap. The CDR3 length is 17 residues. CDR3 in DNA: TGTGCCAGCAGCCCGAGGACAGCCGATAGCTCCTACAATGAGCAGTTCTTC. This translates into CASSPRTADSSYNEQFF.

This chain uses TRBV9 with TRBJ1-1; no reliable D call. V was cut by 0 bases and J by 3 bases, with 6 bases left in between. This CDR3 spans 13 amino acids. The germline V gene encodes CDR1 SGDLS and CDR2 YYNGEE. CDR3: CASSVVSDTEAFF. The DNA of the CDR3 is TGTGCCAGCAGCGTAGTTTCAGACACTGAAGCTTTCTTT.

The V gene is TRBV27, the J gene TRBJ1-1; no reliable D call. Germline lookup yields CDR1 MNHEY and CDR2 SMNVEV (reference sequence). The CDR3 has 15 amino acids. V lost 5 bases and J lost 3, with 16 bases in between. The CDR3 DNA follows: TGTGCCAGCAGTACCTACGGTTCCCCGTACACTGAAGCTTTCTTT. As protein: CASSTYGSPYTEAFF.

The V gene is TRBV27, the J gene TRBJ2-7; D ambiguous. CDR1 is MNHEY, CDR2 SMNVEV, per germline (reference sequence). V was cut by 7 bases and J by 2 bases, with 18 bases left in between. This CDR3 is 15 amino acids long. DNA of the CDR3: TGTGCCAGCAAAACTAATCAGCTCCAACCCTACGAGCAGTACTTC. It is translated as CASKTNQLQPYEQYF.

This clone was seen just once. The chain has TRBV6-1 and TRBJ2-3; 7 positions agree with TRBD1. With 6 bases clipped from V and 0 bases from J, the junction kept 3 bases outside the gene matches. The V gene's germline CDR1 is MNHNS and CDR2 SASEGT. This CDR3 comprises 14 residues. CDR3 in amino acids: CASRGDSSTDTQYF. CDR3 DNA sequence: TGTGCCAGCAGGGGGGACAGTAGCACAGATACGCAGTATTTT.

The J gene is TRBJ2-1, the V gene TRBV10-2; 10 bases fit TRBD2. Unmatched junction bases numbered 7, after V lost 7 bases and J lost 4 bases. Per the germline V gene, CDR1 is WSHSY and CDR2 is SAAADI. The CDR3 has 15 amino acids. The CDR3 region is CASKSRTSGYNEQFF. CDR3 DNA: TGCGCCAGCAAGTCGCGGACTAGCGGTTACAATGAGCAGTTCTTC.

This clone was recorded once. The chain carries TRBV11-2 and TRBJ2-7; 7 bases line up with TRBD1. J lost 6 bases, V lost 0 bases, and 8 bases had no gene match. This CDR3 is 15 amino acids long. CDR1 SGHAT and CDR2 FQNNGV come from the germline V gene. CDR3 sequence: CASSLEVQGPGEQYF. CDR3 DNA sequence: TGTGCCAGCAGCTTAGAGGTACAGGGGCCAGGCGAGCAGTACTTC. The full variable domain, completed using reference TRBV11-2 and TRBJ2-7, is EAGVAQSPRYKIIEKRQSVAFWCNPISGHATLYWYQQILGQGPKLLIQFQNNGVVDDSQLPKDRFSAERLKGVDSTLKIQPAKLEDSAVYLCASSLEVQGPGEQYFGPGTRLTVT.

The chain has TRBV6-5 and TRBJ2-1; 12 nucleotides line up with TRBD2. Germline-derived CDR1 and CDR2 are MNHEY and SVGAGI. V lost 3 bases and J lost 9; bases outside the gene matches: 6. This CDR3 has 15 amino acids. CDR3 amino acids: CASSYNLAGGGEQFF. The CDR3 DNA follows: TGTGCCAGCAGTTATAACCTAGCGGGAGGGGGTGAGCAGTTCTTC.

The rearrangement links TRBV15 to TRBJ2-7, with D hard to call. The ends were cut back, 4 bases at V and 0 bases at J, with 7 bases in the middle. Germline-derived CDR1 and CDR2 are LNHNV and YYDKDF (reference sequence). This CDR3 region has 13 residues. Here the CDR3 reads CATSTGTSYEQYF. The DNA for the CDR3 is TGTGCCACCAGCACAGGAACCTCCTACGAGCAGTACTTC.

The rearrangement links TRBV11-2 to TRBJ2-7, with D tentatively TRBD1 (5 bases). This CDR3 comprises 13 residues. V lost 5 bases and J lost 1, with 9 bases in between. Germline V gene data show CDR1 as SGHAT and CDR2 as FQNNGV. The CDR3 protein is CASSPGHSYEQYF. DNA for the CDR3: TGTGCCAGCAGCCCCGGACATTCCTACGAGCAGTACTTC.